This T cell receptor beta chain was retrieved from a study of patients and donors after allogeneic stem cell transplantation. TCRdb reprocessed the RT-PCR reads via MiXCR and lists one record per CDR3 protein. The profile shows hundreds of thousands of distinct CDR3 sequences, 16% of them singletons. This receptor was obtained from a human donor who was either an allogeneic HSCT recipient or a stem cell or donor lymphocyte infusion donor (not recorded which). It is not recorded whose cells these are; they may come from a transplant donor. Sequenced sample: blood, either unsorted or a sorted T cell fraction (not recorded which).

The CDR3: CASSLLRVTSGKETQYF. In DNA form, the CDR3 reads TGTGCCAGCTCACTACTCCGCGTGACTAGCGGGAAAGAGACCCAGTACTTC. The J gene is TRBJ2-5, the V gene TRBV18, with 11 bases that match TRBD2. V lost 4 bases to trimming and J lost 3 bases; unmatched junction nucleotides: 10. The CDR3 consists of 17 residues. CDR1 is KGHSH, CDR2 LQKENI, per germline.